Shown below are 26 T cell receptor beta chains from a single sample sequenced in a study of blood T cell repertoires in COVID-19. Profiled with immunoSEQ multiplex PCR; TCRdb holds only in-frame clones, not every one. The sample yields about 28,000 clones, over 70% seen once. Sequenced: peripheral blood. These receptors originate from a man aged 70-80 years with active COVID-19.

Details on this clone: Different DNA sequences within this sample yield the same CDR3. The chain has TRBV30 and TRBJ1-1; D is uncertain. V lost 0 bases and J 1 base, leaving 6 bases between the germline ends. The CDR3 is made up of 13 amino acids. Looked up from germline, CDR1 is GTSNPN and CDR2 is SVGIG (reference sequence). CDR3 protein: CAWSVRGNTEAFF. The CDR3 bases are TGTGCCTGGAGTGTCCGGGGGAACACTGAAGCTTTCTTT.

This clone was seen only a few times. This chain links TRBV6-2 or TRBV6-3 with TRBJ2-6; D not certain. The CDR3 covers 19 residues. V lost 0 bases and J 1 base, leaving 16 bases between the germline ends. CDR1 is MNHEY and CDR2 is SVGEGT in the germline V gene. The DNA of the CDR3 is TGTGCCAGCAGTTACTCGAAAACCCCACCGGTTTCTGGGGCCAACGTCCTGACTTTC. Translated: CASSYSKTPPVSGANVLTF.

The J gene is TRBJ2-5, the V gene TRBV3-1 (or the pseudogene TRBV3-2); 16 bases align to TRBD2. Germline V gene data show CDR1 as LGHDT and CDR2 as YNNKEL (reference sequence). There are 21 residues in the CDR3. J was trimmed by 5 bases and V by 0 bases; bases with no gene match: 15. The CDR3 is CASSQERGQGLAGGPRETQYF. CDR3 bases: TGTGCCAGCAGCCAAGAAAGGGGACAGGGACTAGCGGGGGGGCCGAGGGAGACCCAGTACTTC.

The chain recombines TRBV14 with TRBJ2-5; D not resolved. Per the germline V gene, CDR1 is SGHDN and CDR2 is FVKESK. There are 14 residues in the CDR3. Between the trimmed V and J ends, which lost 0 bases and 5 bases, there was a span of 10 bases. CDR3 sequence: CASSQDPLRETQYF. CDR3 in DNA: TGTGCCAGCAGCCAAGATCCCCTCAGGGAGACCCAGTACTTC.

The rearrangement joins TRBV7-3 to TRBJ2-7; 10 positions agree with TRBD2. In germline, CDR1 is SGHTA, CDR2 FQGTGA. This CDR3 has 18 amino acids. J was trimmed by 3 bases and V by 5 bases; bases with no gene match: 16. The CDR3 DNA follows: TGTGCCAGCAGCCAAGGAGACCTCGGACTAGCGGACTTCTACGAGCAGTACTTC. This sequence encodes CASSQGDLGLADFYEQYF.

The chain links TRBV11-2 to TRBJ2-3; D not resolved. V was shortened by 1 base and J by 2 bases, with 16 bases between the two germline ends. The CDR3 is 17 amino acids. CDR1 and CDR2 (germline): SGHAT, FQNNGV. CDR3 protein: CASSLGWLPTPTDTQYF. In nucleotides, the CDR3 is TGTGCCAGCAGCTTAGGCTGGCTTCCGACACCCACAGATACGCAGTATTTT.

The V and J genes are TRBV4-1 and TRBJ1-1; D call uncertain. The germline gives CDR1 MGHRA, CDR2 YSYEKL. Trimming took off 0 bases at V and 11 bases at J, with 13 bases between the two ends. This CDR3 contains 13 residues. The DNA of the CDR3 is TGCGCCAGCAGCCAAGAACGTAGTACGAGGGCTTTCTTT. It translates to CASSQERSTRAFF.

This chain uses TRBV6-6 with TRBJ2-7; tentatively, D is TRBD1 (6 bases). Trimming took off 0 bases at V and 5 bases at J, with 17 bases between the two ends. CDR1 MNHNY and CDR2 SVGAGI come from the germline V gene (reference sequence). The CDR3 extends over 16 amino acids. The CDR3 here is CASSYSNSGVRDEQYF. The CDR3 bases are TGTGCCAGCAGTTACTCGAACTCAGGGGTAAGGGACGAGCAGTACTTC.

The chain employs TRBV7-2 and TRBJ2-5, with 11 bases fitting TRBD1. The ends lost 5 bases at V and 2 bases at J; junction bases unmatched: 4. The CDR3 spans 15 residues. From germline, CDR1 is SGHTA and CDR2 FQGNSA. CDR3 DNA sequence: TGTGCCAGCAGCGGACAGGGGGCGATTCAAGAGACCCAGTACTTC. It encodes CASSGQGAIQETQYF. Using reference TRBV7-2 and TRBJ2-5 for the parts outside the CDR3, the full variable domain is GAGVSQSPSNKVTEKGKDVELRCDPISGHTALYWYRQSLGQGLEFLIYFQGNSAPDKSGLPSDRFSAERTGGSVSTLTIQRTQQEDSAVYLCASSGQGAIQETQYFGPGTRLLVL.

The rearrangement links TRBV9 to TRBJ2-2, with D perhaps matching TRBD1 (6 bases). The CDR3 is made up of 14 amino acids. Germline assignment: CDR1 SGDLS and CDR2 YYNGEE. The V and J ends lost 4 bases and 3 bases respectively, with 10 bases between them. CDR3: CASSPRQDTGELFF. CDR3 in DNA: TGTGCCAGCAGCCCACGACAGGACACCGGGGAGCTGTTTTTT.

The chain carries TRBV18 and TRBJ1-3; 8 bases fit TRBD1. The CDR3 contains 15 residues. With 4 bases clipped from V and 1 base from J, the junction kept 3 bases outside the gene matches. In germline, CDR1 is KGHSH, CDR2 LQKENI. The CDR3 protein is CASSQDRVSGNTIYF. The DNA of the CDR3 is TGTGCCAGCTCACAGGACAGGGTTTCTGGAAACACCATATATTTT.

The J gene is TRBJ2-7, the V gene TRBV5-8; tentative D call: TRBD2 (5 bases). V lost 1 base to trimming and J lost 3 bases, with 14 bases between them. The CDR3 spans 15 residues. Germline CDR1 SGHTS, CDR2 YDEGEE. Written as DNA, the CDR3 is TGTGCCAGCAGCTTGAGATCCGGGGTGGTCTACGAGCAGTACTTC. It yields the protein CASSLRSGVVYEQYF.

This chain links TRBV4-1 with TRBJ1-2; 7 bases agree with TRBD1. The CDR3 has 19 amino acids. CDR1 MGHRA and CDR2 YSYEKL come from the germline V gene. V shed 4 bases, J shed 4 bases, and the junction held 21 bases outside the gene matches. The CDR3 is CASSRSSGTAESTSYGYTF. The CDR3, as DNA: TGCGCCAGCAGCCGATCATCCGGGACAGCCGAGAGCACAAGCTATGGCTACACCTTC.

The rearrangement links TRBV7-9 to TRBJ2-1, with D possibly matching TRBD2 (6 bases). V was clipped by 3 bases and J by 0 bases, with 6 bases between them. The CDR3 consists of 14 residues. Germline CDR1 reads SEHNR; CDR2 reads FQNEAQ (reference sequence). The CDR3 spells CASSLTSSYNEQFF. Here the CDR3 DNA reads TGTGCCAGCAGCTTGACTAGCTCCTACAATGAGCAGTTCTTC.

V usage is TRBV11-2 and J usage is TRBJ1-1; 11 bases match TRBD1. Looked up from germline, CDR1 is SGHAT and CDR2 is FQNNGV. This CDR3 is 17 amino acids long. V was clipped by 5 bases and J by 1 base; unmatched bases: 9. CDR3 DNA sequence: TGTGCCAGCAGCCTACGGACAGGGGGCCTGGGGAACACTGAAGCTTTCTTT. Translating gives CASSLRTGGLGNTEAFF.

The rearrangement joins TRBV11-2 to TRBJ2-3; the match to TRBD2 covers 7 bases. The CDR3 covers 17 residues. The germline V gene encodes CDR1 SGHAT and CDR2 FQNNGV. V lost 0 bases, J lost 2 bases, and 8 bases stayed unmatched. The CDR3: CASSLELGGRNTDTQYF. As DNA, the CDR3 is TGTGCCAGCAGCTTAGAATTGGGGGGGAGGAACACAGATACGCAGTATTTT.

The J gene is TRBJ1-1, the V gene TRBV19; tentatively, D is TRBD1 (5 bases). Germline CDR1 LNHDA, CDR2 SQIVND (reference sequence). This CDR3 is built from 12 residues. V lost 2 bases, J lost 7 bases, and 8 bases lay in between. CDR3 sequence (DNA): TGTGCCAGTAGTATACAGGGTTATGAAGCTTTCTTT. This codes for CASSIQGYEAFF.

This clone has only a few counts. The chain uses TRBV7-9 and TRBJ1-2; D gene unclear. The V gene's germline CDR1 is SEHNR and CDR2 FQNEAQ (reference sequence). Trimming pared 3 bases from V and 7 bases from J, leaving 18 bases between. The CDR3 has 15 residues. The CDR3 region has the DNA TGTGCCAGCAGCTTCCATGTGGAGCAAACTGCTGGCTACACCTTC. It yields the protein CASSFHVEQTAGYTF. Based on the CDR3 plus reference TRBV7-9 and TRBJ1-2, the full variable domain is DTGVSQNPRHKITKRGQNVTFRCDPISEHNRLYWYRQTLGQGPEFLTYFQNEAQLEKSRLLSDRFSAERPKGSFSTLEIQRTEQGDSAMYLCASSFHVEQTAGYTFGSGTRLTVV.

The genes are TRBV7-2 and TRBJ2-7; weak D call: TRBD1 (5 bases). The CDR3 totals 13 residues. Trimming left V 4 bases short and J 4 bases short, with 11 bases between. Germline CDR1 SGHTA, CDR2 FQGNSA. The CDR3 loop is CASSSNQGYEQYF. The DNA of the CDR3 is TGTGCCAGCAGCTCGAACCAGGGTTACGAGCAGTACTTC.

The rearrangement links TRBV30 to TRBJ1-2, with 9 bases aligning to TRBD1. CDR3 size: 16 residues. The germline V gene encodes CDR1 GTSNPN and CDR2 SVGIG (reference sequence). V was clipped by 2 bases and J by 3 bases; unmatched bases: 10. This chain's CDR3 is CAWSLDRDREHYGYTF. In nucleotides, the CDR3 is TGTGCCTGGAGTTTAGATCGGGACAGGGAACACTATGGCTACACCTTC.

The rearrangement joins TRBV11-3 to TRBJ2-7; unclear D gene. This CDR3 is built from 14 residues. Trimming cost V 2 bases and J 0 bases, with 8 bases left between them. The germline V gene has CDR1 SGHNT and CDR2 YENEEA. The CDR3 protein is CASSLYGYSYEQYF. CDR3 DNA sequence: TGTGCCAGCAGCTTATACGGGTACTCCTACGAGCAGTACTTC.

The rearrangement links TRBV10-3 to TRBJ2-2, with 10 nucleotides matching TRBD1. This CDR3 is built from 17 residues. Germline assignment: CDR1 ENHRY and CDR2 SYGVKD. J lost 7 bases, V lost 2 bases, and 10 bases had no gene match. The CDR3 reads CAISETPGQGSLGELFF. Written as DNA, the CDR3 is TGTGCCATCAGTGAGACCCCGGGACAGGGGTCCCTCGGGGAGCTGTTTTTT.

The chain couples TRBV11-2 to TRBJ2-1; the match to TRBD1 covers 7 bases. The germline gives CDR1 SGHAT, CDR2 FQNNGV. CDR3 length equals 16 residues. V lost 5 bases, J lost 0 bases, and 7 bases stayed unmatched. The CDR3: CASSRPGQSSYNEQFF. The DNA for the CDR3 is TGTGCCAGCAGCCGTCCGGGACAGAGCTCCTACAATGAGCAGTTCTTC.

The chain employs TRBV11-2 and TRBJ1-5, with D maybe TRBD1 (6 bases). Trimming shortened V by 5 bases and J by 2 bases, and 7 bases separated the two germline ends. The CDR3 totals 13 residues. The V gene's germline CDR1 is SGHAT and CDR2 FQNNGV. The CDR3: CASSRQGNQPQHF. The DNA of the CDR3 is TGTGCCAGCAGCCGACAGGGCAATCAGCCCCAGCATTTT. Full variable domain (missing parts from reference TRBV11-2 and TRBJ1-5): EAGVAQSPRYKIIEKRQSVAFWCNPISGHATLYWYQQILGQGPKLLIQFQNNGVVDDSQLPKDRFSAERLKGVDSTLKIQPAKLEDSAVYLCASSRQGNQPQHFGDGTRLSIL.

The chain employs TRBV7-6 and TRBJ2-3; the D gene is possibly TRBD2 (5 bases). Germline CDR1 reads SGHVS; CDR2 reads FNYEAQ. The CDR3 extends over 15 amino acids. Deletions cut 5 bases from V and 0 bases from J, with 12 bases between. The CDR3 here is CASSPRWTSTDTQYF. CDR3 bases: TGTGCCAGCAGCCCCCGATGGACTAGCACAGATACGCAGTATTTT.

The chain joins TRBV5-1 to TRBJ2-3, with 7 bases matching TRBD1. The V gene end was trimmed by 5 bases and the J gene end by 0 bases; junction bases not matched to a gene: 18. Looked up from germline, CDR1 is SGHRS and CDR2 is YFSETQ. This CDR3 spans 19 amino acids. CDR3 DNA sequence: TGCGCCAGCAGGGGTTGGGGGACAGCCAACACGATAAGCACAGATACGCAGTATTTT. Translating gives CASRGWGTANTISTDTQYF.